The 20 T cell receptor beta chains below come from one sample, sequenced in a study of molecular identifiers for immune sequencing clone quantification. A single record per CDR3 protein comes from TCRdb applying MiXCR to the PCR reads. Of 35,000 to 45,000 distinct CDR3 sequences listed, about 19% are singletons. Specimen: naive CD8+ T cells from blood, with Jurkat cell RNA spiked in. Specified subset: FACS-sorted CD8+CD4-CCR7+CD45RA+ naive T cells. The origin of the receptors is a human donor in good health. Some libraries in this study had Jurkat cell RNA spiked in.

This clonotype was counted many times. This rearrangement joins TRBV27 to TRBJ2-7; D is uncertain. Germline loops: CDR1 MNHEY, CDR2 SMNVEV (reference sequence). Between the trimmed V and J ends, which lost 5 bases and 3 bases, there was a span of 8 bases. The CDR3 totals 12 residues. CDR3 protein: CASSAPNYEQYF. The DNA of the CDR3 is TGTGCCAGCAGTGCCCCTAACTACGAGCAGTACTTC.

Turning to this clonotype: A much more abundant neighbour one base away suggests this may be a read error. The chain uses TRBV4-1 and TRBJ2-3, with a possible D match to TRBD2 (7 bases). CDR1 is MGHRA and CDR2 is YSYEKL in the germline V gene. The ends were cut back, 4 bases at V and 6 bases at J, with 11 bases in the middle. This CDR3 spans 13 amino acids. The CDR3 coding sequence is TGCGCCAGCAGCCGACGGGGGGCCGATACGCAGTATTTT. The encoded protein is CASSRRGADTQYF.

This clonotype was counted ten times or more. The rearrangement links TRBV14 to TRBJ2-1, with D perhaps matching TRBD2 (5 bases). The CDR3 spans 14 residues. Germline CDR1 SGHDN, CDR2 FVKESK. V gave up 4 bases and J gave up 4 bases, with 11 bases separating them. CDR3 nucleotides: TGTGCCAGCAGCCCTGAGGACTGGTACAATGAGCAGTTCTTC. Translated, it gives CASSPEDWYNEQFF.

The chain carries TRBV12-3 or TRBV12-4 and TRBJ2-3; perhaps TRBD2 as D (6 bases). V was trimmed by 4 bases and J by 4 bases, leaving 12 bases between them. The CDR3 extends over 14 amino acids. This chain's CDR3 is CASSSGLQADTQYF. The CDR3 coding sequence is TGTGCCAGCAGTTCGGGACTCCAAGCAGATACGCAGTATTTT.

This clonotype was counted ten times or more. The chain's CDR3 is CASSAGSRAAQHF. In DNA, the CDR3 is TGTGCCAGCAGCGCCGGTTCCCGGGCAGCCCAGCATTTT. The genes are TRBV12-3 or TRBV12-4 and TRBJ1-5; D ambiguous. CDR3 size: 13 residues. Trimming cost V 6 bases and J 11 bases, with 17 bases left between them.

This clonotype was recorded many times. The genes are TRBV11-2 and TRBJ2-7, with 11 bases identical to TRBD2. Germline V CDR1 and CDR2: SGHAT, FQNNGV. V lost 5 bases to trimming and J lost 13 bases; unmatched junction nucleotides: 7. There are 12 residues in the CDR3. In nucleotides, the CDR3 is TGTGCCAGCAGCCTCGGGACTAGCGGCTTCTACTTC. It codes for CASSLGTSGFYF.

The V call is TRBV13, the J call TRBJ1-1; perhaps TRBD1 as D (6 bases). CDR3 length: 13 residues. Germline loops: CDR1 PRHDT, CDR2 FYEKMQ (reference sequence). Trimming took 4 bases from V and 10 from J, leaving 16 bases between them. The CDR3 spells CASSSLTGAGAFF. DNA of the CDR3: TGTGCCAGCAGCTCTCTAACGGGGGCCGGAGCTTTCTTT.

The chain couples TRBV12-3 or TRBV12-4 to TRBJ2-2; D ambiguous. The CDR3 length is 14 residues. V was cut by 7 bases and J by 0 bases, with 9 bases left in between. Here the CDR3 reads CASKTWTNTGELFF. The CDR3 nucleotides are TGTGCCAGCAAGACGTGGACGAACACCGGGGAGCTGTTTTTT.

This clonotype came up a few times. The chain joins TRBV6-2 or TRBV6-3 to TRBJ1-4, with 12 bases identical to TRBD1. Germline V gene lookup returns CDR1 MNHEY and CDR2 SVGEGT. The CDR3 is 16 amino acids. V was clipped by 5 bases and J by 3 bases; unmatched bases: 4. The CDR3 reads CASSRDRGPSNEKLFF. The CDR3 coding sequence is TGTGCCAGCAGTCGGGACAGGGGGCCGTCTAATGAAAAACTGTTTTTT.

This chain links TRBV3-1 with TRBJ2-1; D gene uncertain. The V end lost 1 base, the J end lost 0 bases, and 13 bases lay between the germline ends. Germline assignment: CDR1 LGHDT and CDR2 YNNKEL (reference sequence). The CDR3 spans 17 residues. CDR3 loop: CASSQAPALSSYNEQFF. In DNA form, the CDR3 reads TGTGCCAGCAGCCAAGCGCCCGCGCTGAGCTCCTACAATGAGCAGTTCTTC.

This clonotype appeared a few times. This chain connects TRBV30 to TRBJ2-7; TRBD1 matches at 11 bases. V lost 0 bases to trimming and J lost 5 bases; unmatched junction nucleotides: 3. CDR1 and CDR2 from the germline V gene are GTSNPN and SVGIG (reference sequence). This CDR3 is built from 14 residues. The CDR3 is CAWSVGQGADEQYF. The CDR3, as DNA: TGTGCCTGGAGTGTCGGACAGGGGGCAGACGAGCAGTACTTC. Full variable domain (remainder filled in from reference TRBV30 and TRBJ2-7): SQTIHQWPATLVQPVGSPLSLECTVEGTSNPNLYWYRQAAGRGLQLLFYSVGIGQISSEVPQNLSASRPQDRQFILSSKKLLLSDSGFYLCAWSVGQGADEQYFGPGTRLTVT.

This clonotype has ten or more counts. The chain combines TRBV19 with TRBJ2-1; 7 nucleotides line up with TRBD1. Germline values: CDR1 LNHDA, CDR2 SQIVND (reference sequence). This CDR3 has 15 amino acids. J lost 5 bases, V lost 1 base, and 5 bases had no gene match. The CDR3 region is CASSIGGQVNNEQFF. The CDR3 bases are TGTGCCAGTAGTATAGGAGGACAGGTCAACAATGAGCAGTTCTTC.

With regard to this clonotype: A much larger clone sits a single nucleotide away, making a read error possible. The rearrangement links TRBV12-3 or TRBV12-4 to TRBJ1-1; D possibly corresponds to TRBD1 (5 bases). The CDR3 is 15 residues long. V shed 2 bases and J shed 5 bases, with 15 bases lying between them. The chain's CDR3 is CASSLLAGLRTEAFF. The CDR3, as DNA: TGTGCCAGCAGTTTATTGGCAGGGTTGAGGACTGAAGCTTTCTTT.

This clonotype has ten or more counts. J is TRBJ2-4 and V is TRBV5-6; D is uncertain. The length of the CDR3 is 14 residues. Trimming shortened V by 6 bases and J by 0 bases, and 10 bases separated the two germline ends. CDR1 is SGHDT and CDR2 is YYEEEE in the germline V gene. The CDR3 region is CASTPPLAKNIQYF. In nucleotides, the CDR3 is TGTGCCAGCACCCCACCGTTAGCCAAAAACATTCAGTACTTC.

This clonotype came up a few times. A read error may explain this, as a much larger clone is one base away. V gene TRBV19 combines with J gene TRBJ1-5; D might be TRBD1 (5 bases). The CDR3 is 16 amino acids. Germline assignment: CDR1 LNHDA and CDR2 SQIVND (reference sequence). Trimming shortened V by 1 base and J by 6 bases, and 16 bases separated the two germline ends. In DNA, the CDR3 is TGTGCCAGTAGTATAGGATTAGGGGACGGCACTCAGCCCCAGCATTTT. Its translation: CASSIGLGDGTQPQHF.

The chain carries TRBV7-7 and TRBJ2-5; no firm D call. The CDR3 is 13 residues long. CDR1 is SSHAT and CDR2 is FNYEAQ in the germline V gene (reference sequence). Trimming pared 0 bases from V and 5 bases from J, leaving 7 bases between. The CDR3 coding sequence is TGTGCCAGCAGCTTAGCAGGTTGGGAGACCCAGTACTTC. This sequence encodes CASSLAGWETQYF.

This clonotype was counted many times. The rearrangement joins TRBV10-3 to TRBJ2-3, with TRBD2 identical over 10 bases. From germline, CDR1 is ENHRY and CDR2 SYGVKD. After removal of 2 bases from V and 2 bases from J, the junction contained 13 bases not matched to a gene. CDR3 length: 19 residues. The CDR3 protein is CAISEDQSTSGNPTDTQYF. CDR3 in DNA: TGTGCCATCAGTGAGGATCAGAGCACTAGCGGGAATCCCACAGATACGCAGTATTTT.

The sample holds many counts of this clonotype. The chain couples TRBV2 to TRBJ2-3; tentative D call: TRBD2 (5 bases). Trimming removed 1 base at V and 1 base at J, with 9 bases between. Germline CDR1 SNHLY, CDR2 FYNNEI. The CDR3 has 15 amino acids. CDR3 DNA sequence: TGTGCCAGCAGTGAAGGTGGCGGGCGCACAGATACGCAGTATTTT. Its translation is CASSEGGGRTDTQYF.

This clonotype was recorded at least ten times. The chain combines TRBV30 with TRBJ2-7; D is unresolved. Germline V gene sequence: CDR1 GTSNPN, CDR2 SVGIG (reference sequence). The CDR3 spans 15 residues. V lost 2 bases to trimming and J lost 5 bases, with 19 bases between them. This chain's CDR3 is CAWSSRGLLRDEQYF. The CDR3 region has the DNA TGTGCCTGGAGTTCCCGTGGCCTACTCCGCGACGAGCAGTACTTC.

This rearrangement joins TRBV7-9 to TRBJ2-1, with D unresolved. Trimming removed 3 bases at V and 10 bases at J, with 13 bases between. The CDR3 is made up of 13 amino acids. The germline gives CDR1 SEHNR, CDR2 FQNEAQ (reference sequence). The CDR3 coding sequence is TGTGCCAGCAGCTTTGGGGTTGGCAGCGAGCAGTTCTTC. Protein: CASSFGVGSEQFF. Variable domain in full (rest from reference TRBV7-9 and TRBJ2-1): DTGVSQNPRHKITKRGQNVTFRCDPISEHNRLYWYRQTLGQGPEFLTYFQNEAQLEKSRLLSDRFSAERPKGSFSTLEIQRTEQGDSAMYLCASSFGVGSEQFFGPGTRLTVL.